Below, 2 T cell receptor beta chains from the same sample are listed, as sequenced in a study of technical replicates of blood from several donors. Clones were sequenced by immunoSEQ multiplex PCR, and TCRdb holds only the in-frame ones, with some missing. Counted here are about 13,000 clones, just over 85% occurring once; the ten biggest clones make up more than 9.5%. Specimen: PBMCs. These receptors came from a human donor in good health.

The chain combines TRBV28 with TRBJ1-5, with a possible D match to TRBD1 (5 bases). V was cut by 3 bases and J by 1 base, with 13 bases left in between. The CDR3 sequence is 16 residues long. The V gene's germline CDR1 is MDHEN and CDR2 SYDVKM. This CDR3 is CASSLLARVSNQPQHF. DNA for the CDR3: TGTGCCAGCAGTTTGCTTGCCAGGGTCAGCAATCAGCCCCAGCATTTT.

In DNA, the CDR3 is TGCGCCAGCAGCTTAGACGGGGTGAACACCGGGGAGCTGTTTTTT. This sequence encodes CASSLDGVNTGELFF. This rearrangement joins TRBV5-1 to TRBJ2-2; perhaps TRBD2 as D (5 bases). Germline assignment: CDR1 SGHRS and CDR2 YFSETQ. With 2 bases removed from V and 1 base from J, the gap between germline ends came to 9 bases. This CDR3 spans 15 amino acids.